Each of the 29 T cell receptor beta chains below was sequenced from the same sample in a study of cytomegalovirus exposure and HLA in healthy donors. Here immunoSEQ multiplex PCR was the method, and the copy in TCRdb shows in-frame clones only, minus some. The top ten clones hold about 16% of a sample with about 180,000 clones, 85% of them seen once. The sample comprised PBMCs. These TCRs come from a man between 18 and 29 years old in good health and CMV-seropositive.

The chain carries TRBV10-3 and TRBJ2-3, with D possibly matching TRBD2 (5 bases). CDR1 is ENHRY and CDR2 is SYGVKD in the germline V gene. V was clipped by 2 bases and J by 1 base, with 7 bases between them. CDR3 length equals 14 residues. The CDR3 DNA is TGTGCCATCAGTGAGACCGGGGGCACAGATACGCAGTATTTT. Protein product: CAISETGGTDTQYF.

Details on this clone: Distinct nucleotide sequences in the sample also encode this CDR3. This chain joins TRBV5-1 and TRBJ2-3; weak D call: TRBD1 (8 bases). The germline gives CDR1 SGHRS, CDR2 YFSETQ. The CDR3 extends over 15 amino acids. V was pared by 1 base and J by 3 bases, with 12 bases between. The CDR3, as DNA: TGCGCCAGCAGCTTGACAGGGGGGGAGACAGATACGCAGTATTTT. This encodes CASSLTGGETDTQYF. Using reference TRBV5-1 and TRBJ2-3 for the parts outside the CDR3, the full variable domain is KAGVTQTPRYLIKTRGQQVTLSCSPISGHRSVSWYQQTPGQGLQFLFEYFSETQRNKGNFPGRFSGRQFSNSRSEMNVSTLELGDSALYLCASSLTGGETDTQYFGPGTRLTVL.

This clone was detected a few times. This chain joins TRBV5-1 and TRBJ1-1, with D possibly TRBD1 on 6 matching bases. The length of the CDR3 is 13 residues. The V and J ends lost 0 bases and 3 bases respectively, with 6 bases between them. Germline lookup yields CDR1 SGHRS and CDR2 YFSETQ. For the CDR3, the DNA is TGCGCCAGCAGCTTGGGGACAGACACTGAAGCTTTCTTT. This encodes CASSLGTDTEAFF.

The J gene is TRBJ1-1, the V gene TRBV7-9; D unresolved. This CDR3 is 14 amino acids long. Germline V gene lookup returns CDR1 SEHNR and CDR2 FQNEAQ (reference sequence). V was cut by 1 base and J by 1 base, with 7 bases left in between. This CDR3 reads CASSLENKNTEAFF. CDR3 bases: TGTGCCAGCAGCTTAGAGAACAAGAACACTGAAGCTTTCTTT.

The chain uses TRBV28 and TRBJ1-5, with a tentative D call TRBD1 (5 bases). Deletions cut 3 bases from V and 5 bases from J, with 11 bases between. CDR3 length: 14 amino acids. Germline CDR1 and CDR2: MDHEN and SYDVKM. DNA for the CDR3: TGTGCCAGCAGTTTTCGCTTGGGGCATCAGCCCCAGCATTTT. It is translated as CASSFRLGHQPQHF.

The chain joins TRBV30 to TRBJ2-7; 10 bases align to TRBD2. Per the germline V gene, CDR1 is GTSNPN and CDR2 is SVGIG (reference sequence). V lost 2 bases and J lost 0; bases outside the gene matches: 7. The CDR3 length is 16 residues. CDR3 residues: CAWSSPWTSGSYEQYF. The DNA of the CDR3 is TGTGCCTGGAGTTCCCCGTGGACTAGCGGCTCCTACGAGCAGTACTTC.

The chain links TRBV28 to TRBJ2-7, with a tentative D call TRBD2 (6 bases). This CDR3 is 14 amino acids long. V lost 2 bases and J 3 bases, leaving 11 bases between the germline ends. Germline-derived CDR1 and CDR2 are MDHEN and SYDVKM. CDR3 in amino acids: CASSLRDWIYEQYF. CDR3 DNA: TGTGCCAGCAGTTTAAGGGACTGGATCTACGAGCAGTACTTC.

V and J are TRBV18 and TRBJ2-3; TRBD1 agrees at 11 bases. In germline, CDR1 is KGHSH, CDR2 LQKENI. The CDR3 is made up of 14 amino acids. The junction had 3 bases not matched to a gene; V was cut back by 5 bases and J by 5 bases. The CDR3 spells CASSSGTGGDTQYF. Here the CDR3 DNA reads TGTGCCAGCTCATCCGGGACAGGGGGAGATACGCAGTATTTT.

CDR3 loop: CASSRPAGQINYGYTF. The CDR3 DNA follows: TGTGCCAGCAGTCGACCCGCAGGGCAGATAAACTATGGCTACACCTTC. The J gene is TRBJ1-2, the V gene TRBV5-6; D might be TRBD1 (5 bases). V lost 5 bases, J lost 2 bases, and 19 bases lay in between. This CDR3 has 16 residues. Germline CDR1 is SGHDT and CDR2 is YYEEEE.

The chain joins TRBV30 to TRBJ2-6, with D tentatively TRBD1 (6 bases). The CDR3 is 15 residues long. Germline CDR1 and CDR2: GTSNPN and SVGIG (reference sequence). V lost 8 bases and J 0 bases, leaving 14 bases between the germline ends. The CDR3, as DNA: TGTGCCCGACTCAACAGGGACTCTGGGGCCAACGTCCTGACTTTC. The encoded protein is CARLNRDSGANVLTF.

The chain employs TRBV5-6 and TRBJ2-5, with 8 positions matching TRBD2. The CDR3 has 15 amino acids. J was trimmed by 0 bases and V by 3 bases; bases with no gene match: 4. CDR1 SGHDT and CDR2 YYEEEE come from the germline V gene. The CDR3 sequence is CASSSEREYQETQYF. The CDR3 DNA sequence: TGTGCCAGCAGCTCAGAGCGGGAGTACCAAGAGACCCAGTACTTC.

The chain uses TRBV5-6 and TRBJ2-1; a possible D gene is TRBD2 (6 bases). The germline V gene encodes CDR1 SGHDT and CDR2 YYEEEE. Deletions cut 3 bases from V and 0 bases from J, with 7 bases between. The CDR3 contains 14 residues. CDR3: CASSWRGSYNEQFF. CDR3 in DNA: TGTGCCAGCAGCTGGAGGGGCTCCTACAATGAGCAGTTCTTC.

The chain is built from TRBV20-1 and TRBJ2-7; D remains unclear. Germline V CDR1 and CDR2: DFQATT, SNEGSKA (reference sequence). V was pared by 3 bases and J by 6 bases, with 6 bases between. The CDR3 sequence is 10 residues long. The CDR3 loop is CSASLVEQYF. As DNA, the CDR3 is TGCAGTGCTAGCCTAGTCGAGCAGTACTTC.

The rearrangement links TRBV19 to TRBJ1-2, with 10 bases fitting TRBD1. The CDR3 loop spans 14 amino acids. Germline CDR1 and CDR2: LNHDA and SQIVND (reference sequence). The CDR3 protein is CASRPGTGVYGYTF. The CDR3 DNA follows: TGTGCTTCCCGACCTGGGACAGGGGTCTATGGCTACACCTTC.

The chain has TRBV2 and TRBJ2-7, with 10 bases aligning to TRBD2. Trimming cost V 6 bases and J 0 bases; bases outside gene matches: 2. CDR3 length equals 14 residues. Germline lookup yields CDR1 SNHLY and CDR2 FYNNEI. CDR3 sequence: CASSLAGGSYEQYF. The CDR3 coding sequence is TGTGCCAGCAGCTTAGCGGGGGGCTCCTACGAGCAGTACTTC.

The rearrangement joins TRBV2 to TRBJ2-5; 8 bases are a match to TRBD1. Per germline, CDR1 SNHLY and CDR2 FYNNEI. The CDR3 extends over 15 amino acids. Trimming cost V 2 bases and J 5 bases; bases outside gene matches: 7. CDR3 sequence (DNA): TGTGCCAGCAGTGAACAGGGGGCGGGACGGGAGACCCAGTACTTC. This codes for CASSEQGAGRETQYF.

This clone has at least ten counts. The gene calls are TRBV6-5 and TRBJ1-5; D not certain. The CDR3 spans 15 residues. Germline-derived CDR1 and CDR2 are MNHEY and SVGAGI. V lost 4 bases to trimming and J lost 5 bases, with 15 bases between them. CDR3 sequence reads: CASSFGNGPYQPQHF. The DNA for the CDR3 is TGTGCCAGCAGTTTCGGGAACGGGCCGTATCAGCCCCAGCATTTT.

This chain joins TRBV5-1 and TRBJ2-3, with TRBD2 as a possible D gene (5 bases). Trimming took off 7 bases at V and 4 bases at J, with 19 bases between the two ends. The germline V gene has CDR1 SGHRS and CDR2 YFSETQ. The CDR3 has 15 residues. CDR3 nucleotide sequence: TGCGCCAGCTGGTCGGGGAGCCTAAGCGCAGATACGCAGTATTTT. Encoded protein: CASWSGSLSADTQYF.

The chain recombines TRBV6-5 with TRBJ1-4, with TRBD1 matching 11 bases. Per germline, CDR1 MNHEY and CDR2 SVGAGI. The CDR3 contains 14 residues. J lost 11 bases, V lost 6 bases, and 8 bases had no gene match. CDR3 sequence (DNA): TGTGCCAGCAGACCGCCGGGACAGGGGGAGAAACTGTTTTTT. This encodes CASRPPGQGEKLFF.

J is TRBJ2-7 and V is TRBV25-1, with D unresolved. Trimming took 5 bases from V and 6 from J, leaving 14 bases between them. This CDR3 is 13 amino acids long. Germline CDR1 is MGHDK and CDR2 is SYGVNS. The CDR3 spells CASSLSKGGEQYF. CDR3 DNA sequence: TGTGCCAGCAGTCTTTCAAAAGGCGGCGAGCAGTACTTC.

The V gene is TRBV27, the J gene TRBJ2-5, with 9 bases identical to TRBD2. The V and J ends lost 6 bases and 0 bases, in that order; junction bases with no gene match: 5. Germline CDR1 is MNHEY and CDR2 is SMNVEV (reference sequence). The length of the CDR3 is 15 residues. CDR3 region: CASSSTSGYQETQYF. CDR3 DNA: TGTGCCAGCAGCTCGACTAGCGGCTACCAAGAGACCCAGTACTTC.

The chain couples TRBV7-8 to TRBJ2-7; 7 bases agree with TRBD1. The germline CDR1 and CDR2 sequences are SGHVS and FQNEAQ. CDR3 length: 14 residues. Losses at the gene ends were 8 bases for V and 4 bases for J; bases not matched to a gene: 11. DNA of the CDR3: TGTGCCAGCGCTCTAGGGACAGCAGATTACGAGCAGTACTTC. This gives the protein CASALGTADYEQYF. The full variable domain, with the rest looked up from reference TRBV7-8 and TRBJ2-7, is GAGVSQSPRYKVAKRGQDVALRCDPISGHVSLFWYQQALGQGPEFLTYFQNEAQLDKSGLPSDRFFAERPEGSVSTLKIQRTQQEDSAVYLCASALGTADYEQYFGPGTRLTVT.

The chain links TRBV18 to TRBJ2-1, with 7 bases lining up with TRBD1. V dropped 3 bases and J dropped 1; count of bases not matched to a gene: 9. Germline CDR1 and CDR2: KGHSH and LQKENI. The CDR3 totals 17 residues. CDR3 sequence: CASSPKSRDSSYNEQFF. Here the CDR3 DNA reads TGTGCCAGCTCACCGAAATCACGGGACAGTTCCTACAATGAGCAGTTCTTC.

V gene TRBV11-3 combines with J gene TRBJ2-7; 8 bases fit TRBD1. Germline assignment: CDR1 SGHNT and CDR2 YENEEA. This CDR3 comprises 15 residues. Trimming took 3 bases from V and 1 from J; bases not matched to a gene: 5. In DNA form, the CDR3 reads TGTGCCAGCAGCTTCTGGGACAGGACATCCTACGAGCAGTACTTC. It translates to CASSFWDRTSYEQYF.

This chain connects TRBV4-1 to TRBJ2-7; D possibly corresponds to TRBD2 (5 bases). Germline CDR1 reads MGHRA; CDR2 reads YSYEKL. Trimming pared 0 bases from V and 2 bases from J, leaving 11 bases between. The CDR3 consists of 15 residues. Here the CDR3 DNA reads TGCGCCAGCAGCCAAGAACCCGGGGTAACCTACGAGCAGTACTTC. As protein: CASSQEPGVTYEQYF.

The chain joins TRBV30 to TRBJ1-1; D remains unclear. Between the trimmed V and J ends, which lost 5 bases and 4 bases, there was a span of 14 bases. This CDR3 spans 13 amino acids. The germline gives CDR1 GTSNPN, CDR2 SVGIG (reference sequence). The CDR3 DNA sequence: TGTGCCTGGGAGGGAGTATCGGGCACTGAAGCTTTCTTT. It translates to CAWEGVSGTEAFF.

This clone was seen a handful of times. Germline is not matched at one junction end, which may reflect a read error. The chain uses TRBV19 and TRBJ2-7, with TRBD1 matching 10 bases. This CDR3 has 14 amino acids. Germline V lookup: CDR1 LNHDA, CDR2 SQIVND (reference sequence). For the CDR3, the DNA is TGTGCCAGCAGTAGGGGGACAGGGGTCTACGAGCAGTACTTC. Translating it yields CASSRGTGVYEQYF.

The genes are TRBV5-4 and TRBJ2-2, with 7 bases identical to TRBD1. Trimming at V came to 0 bases and at J to 1 base, leaving 6 bases not matched to a gene. The CDR3 is 17 amino acids. The germline gives CDR1 SGHNT, CDR2 YYREEE (reference sequence). The CDR3 DNA reads TGTGCCAGCAGCTTGGCCCTGACAGGGAGGAACACCGGGGAGCTGTTTTTT. This translates into CASSLALTGRNTGELFF. The full variable domain, completed using reference TRBV5-4 and TRBJ2-2, is ETGVTQSPTHLIKTRGQQVTLRCSSQSGHNTVSWYQQALGQGPQFIFQYYREEENGRGNFPPRFSGLQFPNYSSELNVNALELDDSALYLCASSLALTGRNTGELFFGEGSRLTVL.

The chain combines TRBV11-3 with TRBJ2-5, with D maybe TRBD2 (6 bases). CDR3 size: 15 residues. CDR1 SGHNT and CDR2 YENEEA come from the germline V gene. V lost 4 bases and J lost 5, with 17 bases in between. This chain's CDR3 is CASSSPGTAGETQYF. In nucleotides, the CDR3 is TGTGCCAGCAGCTCACCCGGGACGGCGGGGGAGACCCAGTACTTC.